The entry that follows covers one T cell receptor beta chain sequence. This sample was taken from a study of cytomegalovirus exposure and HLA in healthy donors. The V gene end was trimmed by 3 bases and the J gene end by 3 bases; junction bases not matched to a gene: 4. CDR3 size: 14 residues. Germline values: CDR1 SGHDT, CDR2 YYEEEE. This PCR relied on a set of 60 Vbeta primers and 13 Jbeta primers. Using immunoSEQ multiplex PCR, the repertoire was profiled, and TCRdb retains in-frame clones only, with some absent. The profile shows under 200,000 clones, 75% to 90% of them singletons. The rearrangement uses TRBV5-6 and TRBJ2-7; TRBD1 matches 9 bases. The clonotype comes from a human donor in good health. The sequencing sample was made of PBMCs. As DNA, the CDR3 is TGTGCCAGCAGCTCCGGGACAGGGTACTACGAGCAGTACTTC. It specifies CASSSGTGYYEQYF. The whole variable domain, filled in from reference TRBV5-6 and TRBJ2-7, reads DAGVTQSPTHLIKTRGQQVTLRCSPKSGHDTVSWYQQALGQGPQFIFQYYEEEERQRGNFPDRFSGHQFPNYSSELNVNALLLGDSALYLCASSSGTGYYEQYFGPGTRLTVT.